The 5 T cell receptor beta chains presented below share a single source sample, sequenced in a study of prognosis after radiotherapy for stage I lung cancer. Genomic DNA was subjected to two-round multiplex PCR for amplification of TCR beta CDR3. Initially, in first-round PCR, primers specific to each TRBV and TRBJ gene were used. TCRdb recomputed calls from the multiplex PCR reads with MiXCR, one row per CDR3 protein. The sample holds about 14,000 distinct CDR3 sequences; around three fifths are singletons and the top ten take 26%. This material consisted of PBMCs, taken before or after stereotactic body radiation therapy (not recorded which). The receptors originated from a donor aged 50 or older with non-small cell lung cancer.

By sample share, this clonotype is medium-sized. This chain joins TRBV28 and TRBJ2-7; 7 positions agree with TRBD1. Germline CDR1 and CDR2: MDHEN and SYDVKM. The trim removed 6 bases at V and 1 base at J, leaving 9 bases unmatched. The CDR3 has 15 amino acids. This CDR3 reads CASRHRGDPSYEQYF. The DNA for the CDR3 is TGTGCCAGCAGACACAGGGGAGACCCGTCCTACGAGCAGTACTTC. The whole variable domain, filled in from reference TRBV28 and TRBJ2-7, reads DVKVTQSSRYLVKRTGEKVFLECVQDMDHENMFWYRQDPGLGLRLIYFSYDVKMKEKGDIPEGYSVSREKKERFSLILESASTNQTSMYLCASRHRGDPSYEQYFGPGTRLTVT.

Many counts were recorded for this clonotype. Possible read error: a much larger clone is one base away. The CDR3 here is CASSPQGRGTGELFF. The CDR3 DNA sequence: TGTGCCAGCAGTCCACAAGGGAGGGGAACCGGGGAGCTGTTTTTT. The rearrangement joins TRBV6-4 to TRBJ2-2; 7 nucleotides align to TRBD2. Germline CDR1 reads MRHNA; CDR2 reads SNTAGT. V lost 5 bases, J lost 5 bases, and 8 bases stayed unmatched. The CDR3 is 15 amino acids.

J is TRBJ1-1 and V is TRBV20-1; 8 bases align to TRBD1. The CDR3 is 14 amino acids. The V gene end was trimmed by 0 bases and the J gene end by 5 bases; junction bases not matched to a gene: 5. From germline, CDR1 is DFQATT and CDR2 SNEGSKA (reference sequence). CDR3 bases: TGCAGTGCTAGAGATCCGAGGACAGGGACTGAAGCTTTCTTT. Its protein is CSARDPRTGTEAFF.

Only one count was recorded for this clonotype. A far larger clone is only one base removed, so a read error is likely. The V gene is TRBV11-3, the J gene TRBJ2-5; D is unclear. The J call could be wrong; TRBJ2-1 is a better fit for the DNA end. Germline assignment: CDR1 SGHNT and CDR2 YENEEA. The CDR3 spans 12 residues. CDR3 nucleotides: TGTGCCAGCAGCTTCATTATCAATGAGCAGTTCTTC. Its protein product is CASSFIINEQFF.

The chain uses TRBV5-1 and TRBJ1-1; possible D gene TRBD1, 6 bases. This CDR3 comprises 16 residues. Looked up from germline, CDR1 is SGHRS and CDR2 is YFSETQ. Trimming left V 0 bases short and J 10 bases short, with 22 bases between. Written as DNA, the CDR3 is TGCGCCAGCAGCTTGGGAACAGGGAAAGGGATGGGTGTAGCTTTCTTT. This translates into CASSLGTGKGMGVAFF.